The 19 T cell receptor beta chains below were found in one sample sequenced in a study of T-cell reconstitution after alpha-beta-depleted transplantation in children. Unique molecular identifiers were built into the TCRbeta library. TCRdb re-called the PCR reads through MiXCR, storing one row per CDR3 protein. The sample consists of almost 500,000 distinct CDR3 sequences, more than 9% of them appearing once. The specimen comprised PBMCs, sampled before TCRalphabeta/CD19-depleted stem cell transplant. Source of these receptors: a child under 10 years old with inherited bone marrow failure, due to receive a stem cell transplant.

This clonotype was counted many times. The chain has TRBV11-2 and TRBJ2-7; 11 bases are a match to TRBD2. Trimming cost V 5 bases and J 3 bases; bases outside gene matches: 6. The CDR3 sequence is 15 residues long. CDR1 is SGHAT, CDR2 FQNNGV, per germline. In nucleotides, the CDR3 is TGTGCCAGCAGCGCCGTTGGACTAGCGGGCTACGAGCAGTACTTC. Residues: CASSAVGLAGYEQYF.

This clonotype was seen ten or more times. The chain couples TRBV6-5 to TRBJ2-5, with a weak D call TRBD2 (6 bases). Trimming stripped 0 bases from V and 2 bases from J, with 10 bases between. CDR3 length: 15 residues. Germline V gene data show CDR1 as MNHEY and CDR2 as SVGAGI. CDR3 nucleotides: TGTGCCAGCAGTTACTCGGTAGCGGCGCAAGAGACCCAGTACTTC. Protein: CASSYSVAAQETQYF.

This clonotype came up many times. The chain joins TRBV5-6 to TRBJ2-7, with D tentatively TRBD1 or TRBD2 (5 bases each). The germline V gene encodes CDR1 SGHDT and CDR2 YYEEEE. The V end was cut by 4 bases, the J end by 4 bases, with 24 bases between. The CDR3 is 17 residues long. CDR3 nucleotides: TGTGCCAGCAGCCTGCGGAATTTTCGGGACGGATCTTACGAGCAGTACTTC. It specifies CASSLRNFRDGSYEQYF.

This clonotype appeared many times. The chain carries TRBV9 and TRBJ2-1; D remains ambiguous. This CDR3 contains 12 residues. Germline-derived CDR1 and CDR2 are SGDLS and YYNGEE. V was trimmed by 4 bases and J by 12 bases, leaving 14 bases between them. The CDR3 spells CASSTQEFRQFF. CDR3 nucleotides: TGTGCCAGCAGCACCCAGGAGTTTAGGCAGTTCTTC. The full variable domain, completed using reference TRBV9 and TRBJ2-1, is DSGVTQTPKHLITATGQRVTLRCSPRSGDLSVYWYQQSLDQGLQFLIQYYNGEERAKGNILERFSAQQFPDLHSELNLSSLELGDSALYFCASSTQEFRQFFGPGTRLTVL.

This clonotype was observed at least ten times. The CDR3 DNA reads TGCAGCGTCGTGACCGCAGGGGTCGGACAGCCCCAGCATTTT. Translated, it gives CSVVTAGVGQPQHF. The V gene is TRBV29-1, the J gene TRBJ1-5; D may be TRBD1 (6 bases). Germline CDR1 reads SQVTM; CDR2 reads ANQGSEA. Trimming left V 6 bases short and J 7 bases short, with 19 bases between. The CDR3 has 14 residues.

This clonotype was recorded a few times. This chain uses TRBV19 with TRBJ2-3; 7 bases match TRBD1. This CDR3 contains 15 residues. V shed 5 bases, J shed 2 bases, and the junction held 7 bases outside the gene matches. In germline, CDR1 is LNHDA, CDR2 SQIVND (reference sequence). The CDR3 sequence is CASSPRTGFTDTQYF. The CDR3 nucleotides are TGTGCCAGTAGTCCCCGGACAGGATTCACAGATACGCAGTATTTT.

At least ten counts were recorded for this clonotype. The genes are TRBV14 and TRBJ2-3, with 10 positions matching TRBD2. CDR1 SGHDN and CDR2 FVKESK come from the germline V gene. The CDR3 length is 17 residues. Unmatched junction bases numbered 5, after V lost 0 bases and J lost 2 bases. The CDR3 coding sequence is TGTGCCAGCAGCCAAGATTACGGACTAGCGGACACAGATACGCAGTATTTT. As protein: CASSQDYGLADTDTQYF. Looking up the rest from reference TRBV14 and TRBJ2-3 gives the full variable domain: EAGVTQFPSHSVIEKGQTVTLRCDPISGHDNLYWYRRVMGKEIKFLLHFVKESKQDESGMPNNRFLAERTGGTYSTLKVQPAELEDSGVYFCASSQDYGLADTDTQYFGPGTRLTVL.

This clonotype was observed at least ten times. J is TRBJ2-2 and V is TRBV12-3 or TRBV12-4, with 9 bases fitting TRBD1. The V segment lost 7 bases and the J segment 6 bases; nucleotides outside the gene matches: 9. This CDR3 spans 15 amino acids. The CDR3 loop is CASTTRDREAGELFF. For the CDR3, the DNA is TGTGCCAGCACCACCCGGGACAGGGAGGCCGGGGAGCTGTTTTTT.

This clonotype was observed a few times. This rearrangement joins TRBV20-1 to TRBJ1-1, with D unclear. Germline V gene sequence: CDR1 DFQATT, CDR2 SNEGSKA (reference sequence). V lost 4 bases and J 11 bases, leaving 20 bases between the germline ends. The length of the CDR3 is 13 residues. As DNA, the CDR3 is TGCAGTGCTATAGATCAGGCGGGGTACGGCGCTTTCTTT. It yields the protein CSAIDQAGYGAFF.

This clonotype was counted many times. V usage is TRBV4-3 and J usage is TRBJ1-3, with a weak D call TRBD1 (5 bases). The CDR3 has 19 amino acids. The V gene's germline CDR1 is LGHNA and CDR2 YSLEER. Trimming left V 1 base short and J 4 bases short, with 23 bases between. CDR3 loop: CASSQVTHPAGGTGNTIYF. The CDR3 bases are TGCGCCAGCAGCCAAGTAACTCATCCGGCCGGTGGGACGGGAAACACCATATATTTT.

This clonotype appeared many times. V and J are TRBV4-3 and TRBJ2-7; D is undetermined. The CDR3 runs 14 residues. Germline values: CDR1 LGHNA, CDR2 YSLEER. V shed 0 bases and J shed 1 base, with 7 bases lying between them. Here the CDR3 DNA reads TGCGCCAGCAGCCAAGAGGCGCGGTCCTACGAGCAGTACTTC. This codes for CASSQEARSYEQYF.

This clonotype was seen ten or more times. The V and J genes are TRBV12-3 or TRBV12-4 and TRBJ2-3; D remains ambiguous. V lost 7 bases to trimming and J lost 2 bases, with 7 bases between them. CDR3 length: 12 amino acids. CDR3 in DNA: TGTGCCAGCAAAGGGCCCACAGATACGCAGTATTTT. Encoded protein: CASKGPTDTQYF.

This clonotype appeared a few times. The CDR3 DNA sequence: TGTGCCAGCAGCCGGCTAGCGCCAACATACAATGAGCAGTTCTTC. Amino acids: CASSRLAPTYNEQFF. The V and J genes are TRBV6-2 or TRBV6-3 and TRBJ2-1; tentatively, D is TRBD2 (6 bases). V was shortened by 6 bases and J by 4 bases, with 16 bases between the two germline ends. This CDR3 region has 15 residues. CDR1 is MNHEY and CDR2 is SVGEGT in the germline V gene.

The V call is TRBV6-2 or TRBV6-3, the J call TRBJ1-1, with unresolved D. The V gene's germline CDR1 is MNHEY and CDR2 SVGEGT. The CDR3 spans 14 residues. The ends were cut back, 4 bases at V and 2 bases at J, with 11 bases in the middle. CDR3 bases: TGTGCCAGCAGTTTGGCAGCCACCAACACTGAAGCTTTCTTT. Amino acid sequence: CASSLAATNTEAFF.

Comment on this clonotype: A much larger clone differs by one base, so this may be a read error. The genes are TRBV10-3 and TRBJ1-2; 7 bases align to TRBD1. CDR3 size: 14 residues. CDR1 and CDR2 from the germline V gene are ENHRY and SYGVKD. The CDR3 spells CAISPSGQFYGDTF. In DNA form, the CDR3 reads TGTGCCATCAGTCCGTCGGGACAGTTCTATGGCGACACCTTC.

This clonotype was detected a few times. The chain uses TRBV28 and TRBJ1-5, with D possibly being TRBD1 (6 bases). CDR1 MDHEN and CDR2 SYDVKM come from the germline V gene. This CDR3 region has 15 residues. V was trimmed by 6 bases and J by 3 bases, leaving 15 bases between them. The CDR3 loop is CASSLTDRFNQPQHF. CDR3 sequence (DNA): TGTGCCAGCAGCCTAACCGACAGGTTCAATCAGCCCCAGCATTTT.

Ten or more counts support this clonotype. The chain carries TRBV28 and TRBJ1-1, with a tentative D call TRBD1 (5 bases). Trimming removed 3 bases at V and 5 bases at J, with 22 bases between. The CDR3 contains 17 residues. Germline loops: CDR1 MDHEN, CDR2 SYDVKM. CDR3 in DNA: TGTGCCAGCAGTTTGGCCCGGGGGGGAGGAAGTTGGACTGAAGCTTTCTTT. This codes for CASSLARGGGSWTEAFF.

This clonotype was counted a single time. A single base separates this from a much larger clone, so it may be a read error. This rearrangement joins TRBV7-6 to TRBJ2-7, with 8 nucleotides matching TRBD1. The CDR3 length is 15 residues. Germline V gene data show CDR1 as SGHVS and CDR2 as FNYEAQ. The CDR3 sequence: CASGLVRGPNYEQYF. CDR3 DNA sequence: TGTGCCAGCGGCTTAGTCAGGGGGCCCAACTACGAGCAGTACTTC. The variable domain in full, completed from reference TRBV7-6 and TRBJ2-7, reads GAGVSQSPRYKVTKRGQDVALRCDPISGHVSLYWYRQALGQGPEFLTYFNYEAQQDKSGLPNDRFSAERPEGSISTLTIQRTEQRDSAMYRCASGLVRGPNYEQYFGPGTRLTVT.

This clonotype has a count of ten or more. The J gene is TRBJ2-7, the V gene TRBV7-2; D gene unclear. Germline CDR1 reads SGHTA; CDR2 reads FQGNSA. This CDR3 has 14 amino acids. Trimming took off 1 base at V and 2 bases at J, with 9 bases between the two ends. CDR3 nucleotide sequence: TGTGCCAGCAGCTTAGTAATGTCCCCCTACGAGCAGTACTTC. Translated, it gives CASSLVMSPYEQYF.